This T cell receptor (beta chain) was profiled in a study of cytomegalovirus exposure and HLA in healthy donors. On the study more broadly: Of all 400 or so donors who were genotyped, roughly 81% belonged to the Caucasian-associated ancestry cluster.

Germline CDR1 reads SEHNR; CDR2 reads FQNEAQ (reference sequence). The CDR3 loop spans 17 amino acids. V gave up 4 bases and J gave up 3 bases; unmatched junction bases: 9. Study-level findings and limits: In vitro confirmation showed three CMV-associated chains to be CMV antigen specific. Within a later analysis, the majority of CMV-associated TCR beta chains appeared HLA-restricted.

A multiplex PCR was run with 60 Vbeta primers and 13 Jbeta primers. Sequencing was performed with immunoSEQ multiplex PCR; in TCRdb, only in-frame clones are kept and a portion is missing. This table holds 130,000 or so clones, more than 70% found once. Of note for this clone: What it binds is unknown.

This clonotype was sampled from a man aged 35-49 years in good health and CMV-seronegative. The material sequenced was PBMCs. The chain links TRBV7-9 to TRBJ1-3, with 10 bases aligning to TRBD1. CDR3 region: CASSSLTGTGDGNTIYF. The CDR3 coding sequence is TGTGCCAGCAGCTCTCTTACCGGGACAGGGGATGGAAACACCATATATTTT.